Listed below are T cell receptor beta chains from one sample, sequenced in a study of cytomegalovirus exposure and HLA in healthy donors. Using immunoSEQ multiplex PCR, the repertoire was profiled, and TCRdb retains in-frame clones only, with some absent. Of 150,000 to 200,000 clones listed, under 85% are singletons. The sample comprised PBMCs. These receptors were taken from a human donor in good health. CDR3s include the opening cysteine and the closing phenylalanine or tryptophan. Each record gives: clone size, V gene, J gene, D gene, CDR3 protein, CDR3 DNA. D genes are given only for firm matches. Size tells how often a clone was seen (once, few, many) or the class of an expanded clone, and some rows leave it out.

size: .; V: TRBV7-3; J: TRBJ1-2; D: TRBD1; CDR3: CASSQAGGEGYTF; DNA: TGTGCCAGCAGCCAAGCAGGGGGCGAAGGCTACACCTTC
size: few; V: TRBV9; J: TRBJ1-4; D: TRBD1; CDR3: CASSASGTGWEKLFF; DNA: TGTGCCAGCAGCGCCTCCGGGACAGGGTGGGAAAAACTGTTTTTT
size: .; V: TRBV27; J: TRBJ2-7; D: .; CDR3: CASSSTQGLSHYEQYF; DNA: TGTGCCAGCAGTTCGACCCAGGGGCTGTCACACTACGAGCAGTACTTC
size: few; V: TRBV5-6; J: TRBJ2-7; D: TRBD2; CDR3: CASTWERGPYEQYF; DNA: TGTGCCAGCACTTGGGAGCGGGGACCTTACGAGCAGTACTTC
size: few; V: TRBV9; J: TRBJ1-1; D: .; CDR3: CASSVSDTEAFF; DNA: TGTGCCAGCAGCGTATCTGACACTGAAGCTTTCTTT
size: .; V: TRBV18; J: TRBJ1-4; D: TRBD1; CDR3: CASSPTGGFDEKLFF; DNA: TGTGCCAGCTCACCGACAGGGGGCTTCGATGAAAAACTGTTTTTT
size: .; V: TRBV19; J: TRBJ1-5; D: .; CDR3: CASNTGPRPQHF; DNA: TGTGCCAGTAACACAGGGCCTCGGCCCCAGCATTTT
size: .; V: TRBV9; J: TRBJ2-3; D: TRBD1; CDR3: CASSVAGTGGTDTQYF; DNA: TGTGCCAGCAGCGTAGCGGGGACAGGGGGGACAGATACGCAGTATTTT
size: .; V: TRBV7-6; J: TRBJ2-7; D: TRBD2; CDR3: CASSSWSGDSYEQYF; DNA: TGTGCCAGCAGCTCGTGGAGCGGGGACTCCTACGAGCAGTACTTC
size: .; V: TRBV19; J: TRBJ1-1; D: .; CDR3: CASRVGENTEAFF; DNA: TGTGCCAGTAGGGTAGGGGAGAACACTGAAGCTTTCTTT
size: .; V: TRBV7-9; J: TRBJ1-2; D: .; CDR3: CASSFDYSYTF; DNA: TGTGCCAGCAGCTTCGACTATAGCTACACCTTC
size: few; V: TRBV10-3; J: TRBJ2-5; D: TRBD1; CDR3: CAISDPGQGGGETQYF; DNA: TGTGCCATCAGTGACCCGGGACAGGGTGGTGGTGAGACCCAGTACTTC
size: .; V: TRBV27; J: TRBJ1-2; D: .; CDR3: CASSSPTGYGYTF; DNA: TGTGCCAGCAGTTCTCCCACAGGGTATGGCTACACCTTC
size: .; V: TRBV19; J: TRBJ2-3; D: TRBD2; CDR3: CASKGLAGDTDTQYF; DNA: TGTGCCAGTAAGGGACTAGCGGGAGACACAGATACGCAGTATTTT
size: .; V: TRBV7-9; J: TRBJ2-6; D: TRBD1; CDR3: CASSLPRQGSGANVLTF; DNA: TGTGCCAGCAGCTTACCTCGACAGGGCTCTGGGGCCAACGTCCTGACTTTC
size: .; V: TRBV2; J: TRBJ1-1; D: .; CDR3: CASSGEQSTEAFF; DNA: TGTGCCAGCAGTGGGGAGCAGAGCACTGAAGCTTTCTTT
size: .; V: TRBV29-1; J: TRBJ1-5; D: .; CDR3: CSVVWTEGRQPQHF; DNA: TGCAGCGTTGTTTGGACAGAAGGACGTCAGCCCCAGCATTTT
size: .; V: TRBV4-1; J: TRBJ2-5; D: TRBD1; CDR3: CASRLGTGGQETQYF; DNA: TGCGCCAGCAGACTCGGGACAGGGGGCCAAGAGACCCAGTACTTC
size: .; V: TRBV4-1; J: TRBJ2-5; D: TRBD1; CDR3: CASSQTGTGGILSETQYF; DNA: TGCGCCAGCAGCCAGACCGGGACAGGGGGGATCCTCTCCGAGACCCAGTACTTC
size: .; V: TRBV4-1; J: TRBJ1-1; D: .; CDR3: CASSQEGTKGGEAFF; DNA: TGCGCCAGCAGCCAAGAAGGGACGAAGGGAGGTGAAGCTTTCTTT
size: .; V: TRBV5-8; J: TRBJ1-2; D: TRBD1; CDR3: CASSLTGTGYSYTF; DNA: TGTGCCAGCAGCTTGACCGGGACAGGGTACTCCTACACCTTC
size: .; V: TRBV5-6; J: TRBJ2-2; D: .; CDR3: CASSLDITGELFF; DNA: TGTGCCAGCAGCTTGGACATCACCGGGGAGCTGTTTTTT